Listed here are 5 T cell receptor beta chains from one sample, sequenced in a study of cytomegalovirus exposure and HLA in healthy donors. The protocol was immunoSEQ multiplex PCR, while the TCRdb copy is restricted to in-frame clones and leaves out a portion. The table records roughly 150,000 clones, roughly 89% of them present only once. Sequenced input: PBMCs. The receptors derive from a woman aged 18-29 years in good health and CMV-seropositive.

J is TRBJ1-1 and V is TRBV27; D is unclear. Germline CDR1 MNHEY, CDR2 SMNVEV (reference sequence). The CDR3 is 14 residues long. The V end lost 8 bases, the J end lost 1 base, and 14 bases lay between the germline ends. The CDR3 protein is CASSPGSGNTEAFF. The CDR3 DNA reads as TGTGCCAGCTCCCCTGGATCGGGGAACACTGAAGCTTTCTTT.

V usage is TRBV7-3 and J usage is TRBJ2-1, with TRBD2 matching over 9 bases. The CDR3 length is 14 residues. From germline, CDR1 is SGHTA and CDR2 FQGTGA. V was pared by 2 bases and J by 5 bases, with 1 base of the junction left unmatched. The CDR3 DNA reads TGTGCCAGCAGCTTAGCGGGAGGGAACAATGAGCAGTTCTTC. Translating gives CASSLAGGNNEQFF.

The CDR3 bases are TGTGCCAGCAGCTTAGTTGTGGGGGCTACCTACGAGCAGTACTTC. Translation: CASSLVVGATYEQYF. The chain combines TRBV11-3 with TRBJ2-7, with D perhaps matching TRBD1 (6 bases). V was cut by 1 base and J by 2 bases, with 12 bases left in between. The germline V gene has CDR1 SGHNT and CDR2 YENEEA. The CDR3 consists of 15 residues. The full variable domain, completed using reference TRBV11-3 and TRBJ2-7, is EAGVVQSPRYKIIEKKQPVAFWCNPISGHNTLYWYLQNLGQGPELLIRYENEEAVDDSQLPKDRFSAERLKGVDSTLKIQPAELGDSAVYLCASSLVVGATYEQYFGPGTRLTVT.

The V gene is TRBV7-2, the J gene TRBJ1-2; D gene unclear. The CDR3 is 12 amino acids. The germline V and J ends were trimmed by 5 bases and 5 bases, with 9 bases remaining between them. The germline V gene has CDR1 SGHTA and CDR2 FQGNSA. This chain's CDR3 is CASSATEYGYTF. In DNA form, the CDR3 reads TGTGCCAGCAGCGCGACTGAATATGGCTACACCTTC.

The gene calls are TRBV7-2 and TRBJ2-1, with 14 bases that match TRBD2. CDR3 size: 14 residues. Germline CDR1 SGHTA, CDR2 FQGNSA. J lost 12 bases, V lost 4 bases, and 5 bases had no gene match. The CDR3 here is CASSSGTSGSWQFF. The CDR3 coding sequence is TGTGCCAGCAGCTCAGGGACTAGCGGGAGCTGGCAGTTCTTC.